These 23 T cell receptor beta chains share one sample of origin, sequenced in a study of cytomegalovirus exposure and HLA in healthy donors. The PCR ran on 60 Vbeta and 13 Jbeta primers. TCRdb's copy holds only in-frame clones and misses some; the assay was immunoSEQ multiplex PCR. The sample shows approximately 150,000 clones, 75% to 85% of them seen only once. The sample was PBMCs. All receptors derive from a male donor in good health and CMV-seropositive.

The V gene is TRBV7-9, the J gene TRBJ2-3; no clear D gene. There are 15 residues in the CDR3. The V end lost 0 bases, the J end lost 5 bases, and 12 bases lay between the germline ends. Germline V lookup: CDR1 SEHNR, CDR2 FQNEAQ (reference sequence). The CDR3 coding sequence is TGTGCCAGCAGCTTAGCGGGCCTCACCGAAGATACGCAGTATTTT. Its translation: CASSLAGLTEDTQYF.

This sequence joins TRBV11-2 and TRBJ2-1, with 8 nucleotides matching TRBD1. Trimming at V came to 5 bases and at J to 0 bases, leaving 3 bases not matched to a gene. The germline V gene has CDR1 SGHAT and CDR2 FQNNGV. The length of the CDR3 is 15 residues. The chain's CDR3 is CASSPGQVSYNEQFF. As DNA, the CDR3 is TGTGCCAGCAGCCCGGGACAGGTCTCCTACAATGAGCAGTTCTTC.

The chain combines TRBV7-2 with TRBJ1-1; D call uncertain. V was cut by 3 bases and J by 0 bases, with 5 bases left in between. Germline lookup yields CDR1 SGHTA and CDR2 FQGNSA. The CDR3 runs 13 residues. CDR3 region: CASSLQVNTEAFF. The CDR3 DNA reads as TGTGCCAGCAGCTTGCAGGTGAACACTGAAGCTTTCTTT.

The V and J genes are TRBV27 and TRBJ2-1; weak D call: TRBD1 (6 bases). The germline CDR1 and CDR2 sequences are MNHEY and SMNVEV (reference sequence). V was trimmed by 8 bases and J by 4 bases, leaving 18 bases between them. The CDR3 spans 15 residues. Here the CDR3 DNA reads TGTGCCAGCGGGCCAGCAGGGGAGATATACAATGAGCAGTTCTTC. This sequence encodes CASGPAGEIYNEQFF.

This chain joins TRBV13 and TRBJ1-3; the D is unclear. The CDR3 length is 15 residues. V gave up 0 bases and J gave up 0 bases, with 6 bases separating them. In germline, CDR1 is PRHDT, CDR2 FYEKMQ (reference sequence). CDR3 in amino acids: CASSLGGDSGNTIYF. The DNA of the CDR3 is TGTGCCAGCAGCTTAGGGGGCGACTCTGGAAACACCATATATTTT.

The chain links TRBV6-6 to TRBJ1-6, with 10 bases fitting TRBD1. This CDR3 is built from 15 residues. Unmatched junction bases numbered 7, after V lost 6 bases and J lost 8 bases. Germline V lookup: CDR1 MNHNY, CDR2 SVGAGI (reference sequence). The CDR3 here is CASRTRDRGDSPLHF. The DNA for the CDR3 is TGTGCCAGCAGAACCCGGGACAGGGGTGATTCACCCCTCCACTTT.

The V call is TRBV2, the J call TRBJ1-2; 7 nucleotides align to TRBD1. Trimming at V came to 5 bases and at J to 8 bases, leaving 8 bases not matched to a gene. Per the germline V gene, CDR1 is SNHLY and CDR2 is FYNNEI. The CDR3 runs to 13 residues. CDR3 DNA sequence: TGTGCCAGCAGTTCACTAGACAGGGAAGGCTACACCTTC. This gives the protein CASSSLDREGYTF.

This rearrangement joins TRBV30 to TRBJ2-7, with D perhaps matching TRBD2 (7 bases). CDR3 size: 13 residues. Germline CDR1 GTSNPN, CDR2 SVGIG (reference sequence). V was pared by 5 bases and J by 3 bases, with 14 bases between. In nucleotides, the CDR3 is TGTGCCTGGGAAGCGGGACACAACTACGAGCAGTACTTC. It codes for CAWEAGHNYEQYF.

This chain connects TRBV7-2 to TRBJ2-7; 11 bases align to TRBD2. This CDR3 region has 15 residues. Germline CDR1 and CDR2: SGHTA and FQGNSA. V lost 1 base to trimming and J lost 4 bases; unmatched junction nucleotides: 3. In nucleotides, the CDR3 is TGTGCCAGCAGCTTAGTGGCTAGCGGGGGGTACGAGCAGTACTTC. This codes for CASSLVASGGYEQYF.

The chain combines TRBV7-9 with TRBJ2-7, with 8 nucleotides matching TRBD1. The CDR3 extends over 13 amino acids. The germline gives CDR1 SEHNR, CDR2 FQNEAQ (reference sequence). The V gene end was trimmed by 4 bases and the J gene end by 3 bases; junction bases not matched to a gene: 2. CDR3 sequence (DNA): TGTGCCAGCAGCTCGGGACAGGACTACGAGCAGTACTTC. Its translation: CASSSGQDYEQYF.

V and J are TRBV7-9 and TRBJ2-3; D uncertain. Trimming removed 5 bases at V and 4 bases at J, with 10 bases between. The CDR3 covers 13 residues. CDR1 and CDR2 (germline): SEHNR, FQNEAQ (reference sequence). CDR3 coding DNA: TGTGCCAGCAGCCTACTACCCCCAGATACGCAGTATTTT. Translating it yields CASSLLPPDTQYF.

In nucleotides, the CDR3 is TGTGCCAGCAGACCAGGGGGAGCTGGAAACACCATATATTTT. As protein: CASRPGGAGNTIYF. The chain combines TRBV2 with TRBJ1-3, with 7 bases identical to TRBD1. Germline V gene lookup returns CDR1 SNHLY and CDR2 FYNNEI. CDR3 length: 14 amino acids. V trimming: 6 bases; J trimming: 2 bases; junction bases outside the gene matches: 4.

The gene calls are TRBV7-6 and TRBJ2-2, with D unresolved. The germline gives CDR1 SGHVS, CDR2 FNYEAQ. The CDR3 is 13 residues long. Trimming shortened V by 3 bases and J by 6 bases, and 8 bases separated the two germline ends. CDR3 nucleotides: TGTGCCAGCAGCTTCAGGTTTTCCGGGGAGCTGTTTTTT. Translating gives CASSFRFSGELFF. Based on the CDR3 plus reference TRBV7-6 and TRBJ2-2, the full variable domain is GAGVSQSPRYKVTKRGQDVALRCDPISGHVSLYWYRQALGQGPEFLTYFNYEAQQDKSGLPNDRFSAERPEGSISTLTIQRTEQRDSAMYRCASSFRFSGELFFGEGSRLTVL.

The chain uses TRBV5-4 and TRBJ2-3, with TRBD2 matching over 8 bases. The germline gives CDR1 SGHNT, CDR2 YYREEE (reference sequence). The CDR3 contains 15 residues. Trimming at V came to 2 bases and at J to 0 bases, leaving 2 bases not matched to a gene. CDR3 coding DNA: TGTGCCAGCAGCTTCGGGGGGGTCAGCACAGATACGCAGTATTTT. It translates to CASSFGGVSTDTQYF.

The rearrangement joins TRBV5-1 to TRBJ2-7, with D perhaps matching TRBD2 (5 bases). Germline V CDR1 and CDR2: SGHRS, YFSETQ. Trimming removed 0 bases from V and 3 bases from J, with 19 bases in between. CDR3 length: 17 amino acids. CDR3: CASSLALRAFSDYEQYF. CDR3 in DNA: TGCGCCAGCAGCTTGGCTCTACGGGCCTTTAGCGACTACGAGCAGTACTTC.

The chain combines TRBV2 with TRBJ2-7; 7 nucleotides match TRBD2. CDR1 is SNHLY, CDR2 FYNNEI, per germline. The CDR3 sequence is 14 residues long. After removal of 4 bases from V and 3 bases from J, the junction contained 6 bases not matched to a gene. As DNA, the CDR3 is TGTGCCAGCAGTGCTTGGACTAGTGACTACGAGCAGTACTTC. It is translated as CASSAWTSDYEQYF.

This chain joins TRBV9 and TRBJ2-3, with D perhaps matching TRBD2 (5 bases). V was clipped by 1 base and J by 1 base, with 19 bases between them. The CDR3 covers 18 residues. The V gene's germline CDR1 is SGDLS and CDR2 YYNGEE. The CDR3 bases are TGTGCCAGCAGCGTACCCCGGGATGTTACCTACCGCACAGATACGCAGTATTTT. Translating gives CASSVPRDVTYRTDTQYF.

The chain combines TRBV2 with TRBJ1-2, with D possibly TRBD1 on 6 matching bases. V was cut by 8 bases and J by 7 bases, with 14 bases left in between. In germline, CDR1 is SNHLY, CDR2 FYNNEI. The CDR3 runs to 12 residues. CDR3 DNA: TGTGCCAGCTGGGGGGGGGCCAGTGGCTACACCTTC. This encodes CASWGGASGYTF.

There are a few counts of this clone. The CDR3 loop reads CASSEASSLFPYEQYF. CDR3 nucleotides: TGTGCCAGCAGTGAAGCCTCCTCCCTGTTCCCCTACGAGCAGTACTTC. The chain links TRBV6-1 to TRBJ2-7; D gene uncertain. Germline V lookup: CDR1 MNHNS, CDR2 SASEGT. Trimming cost V 0 bases and J 2 bases, with 14 bases left between them. This CDR3 is built from 16 residues.

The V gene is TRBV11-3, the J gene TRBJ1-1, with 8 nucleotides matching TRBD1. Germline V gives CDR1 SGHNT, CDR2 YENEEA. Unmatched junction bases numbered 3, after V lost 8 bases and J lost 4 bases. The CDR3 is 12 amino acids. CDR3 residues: CASSQGGTEAFF. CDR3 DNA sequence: TGTGCCAGCTCACAGGGGGGCACTGAAGCTTTCTTT.

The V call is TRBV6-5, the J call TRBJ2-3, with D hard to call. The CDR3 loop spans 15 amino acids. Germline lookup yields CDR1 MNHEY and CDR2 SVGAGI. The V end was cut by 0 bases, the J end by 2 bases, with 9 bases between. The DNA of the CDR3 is TGTGCCAGCAGTTACTCGGAGCAGACCACAGATACGCAGTATTTT. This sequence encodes CASSYSEQTTDTQYF.

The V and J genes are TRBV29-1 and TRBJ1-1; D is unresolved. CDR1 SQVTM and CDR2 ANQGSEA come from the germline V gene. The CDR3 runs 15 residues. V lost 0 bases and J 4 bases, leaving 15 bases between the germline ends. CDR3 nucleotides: TGCAGCGTTGAAGATTTTACTCCGGGAGGCACTGAAGCTTTCTTT. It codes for CSVEDFTPGGTEAFF.

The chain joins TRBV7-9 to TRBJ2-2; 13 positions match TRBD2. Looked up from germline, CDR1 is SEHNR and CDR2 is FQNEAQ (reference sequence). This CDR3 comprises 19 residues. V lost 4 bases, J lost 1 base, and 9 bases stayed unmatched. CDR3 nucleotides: TGTGCCAGCAGCTCCCAAAGGACTAGCGGGGGCCGGAACACCGGGGAGCTGTTTTTT. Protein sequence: CASSSQRTSGGRNTGELFF. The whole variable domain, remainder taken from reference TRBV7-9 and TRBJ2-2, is DTGVSQNPRHKITKRGQNVTFRCDPISEHNRLYWYRQTLGQGPEFLTYFQNEAQLEKSRLLSDRFSAERPKGSFSTLEIQRTEQGDSAMYLCASSSQRTSGGRNTGELFFGEGSRLTVL.